This entry lists 19 T cell receptor beta chains sequenced from one sample in a study of cytotoxic CD8 clonotypes in ibrutinib-treated CLL. Only in-frame clones appear in the TCRdb table, and some are missing; sequencing was by immunoSEQ multiplex PCR. The profile shows 130,000 or so clones, over 60% of them singletons. The sequenced sample was PBMCs, obtained after 12 months of ibrutinib treatment. All receptors come from a human donor with chronic lymphocytic leukemia.

The chain employs TRBV25-1 and TRBJ1-1; D not certain. The CDR3 covers 14 residues. Trimming pared 2 bases from V and 5 bases from J, leaving 12 bases between. CDR1 MGHDK and CDR2 SYGVNS come from the germline V gene. CDR3 in DNA: TGTGCCAGCAGTGAAGGATTGGGGATAACTGAAGCTTTCTTT. Its translation is CASSEGLGITEAFF. Complete variable domain (other parts from reference TRBV25-1 and TRBJ1-1): EADIYQTPRYLVIGTGKKITLECSQTMGHDKMYWYQQDPGMELHLIHYSYGVNSTEKGDLSSESTVSRIRTEHFPLTLESARPSHTSQYLCASSEGLGITEAFFGQGTRLTVV.

The gene calls are TRBV7-8 and TRBJ2-1; D is ambiguous. Germline-derived CDR1 and CDR2 are SGHVS and FQNEAQ. This CDR3 is 15 amino acids long. V lost 0 bases and J 0 bases, leaving 6 bases between the germline ends. Here the CDR3 reads CASSLAGSSYNEQFF. In DNA, the CDR3 is TGTGCCAGCAGCTTAGCGGGCAGCTCCTACAATGAGCAGTTCTTC.

V gene TRBV19 combines with J gene TRBJ1-5, with D tentatively TRBD1 (5 bases). CDR1 and CDR2 from the germline V gene are LNHDA and SQIVND (reference sequence). V was pared by 8 bases and J by 7 bases, with 18 bases between. The CDR3 length is 14 residues. Written as DNA, the CDR3 is TGTGCCAGTGTCCTACGGCAGGGTCCCCAGCCCCAGCATTTT. This gives the protein CASVLRQGPQPQHF.

The V and J genes are TRBV4-1 and TRBJ2-7, with 8 bases matching TRBD2. The J segment lost 5 bases and the V segment lost 5 bases, leaving 5 bases of the junction unmatched. This CDR3 spans 13 amino acids. Germline-derived CDR1 and CDR2 are MGHRA and YSYEKL. The CDR3 protein is CASSTGGLNEQYF. The CDR3 DNA follows: TGCGCCAGCAGCACGGGGGGGCTAAACGAGCAGTACTTC.

This rearrangement joins TRBV5-1 to TRBJ2-1; 14 bases agree with TRBD2. Unmatched junction bases numbered 7, after V lost 4 bases and J lost 7 bases. Germline loops: CDR1 SGHRS, CDR2 YFSETQ. The CDR3 consists of 16 residues. CDR3 nucleotide sequence: TGCGCCAGCAGCGAAGGGACTAGCGGGAGTATTAATGAGCAGTTCTTC. Translation gives CASSEGTSGSINEQFF.

CDR3 DNA sequence: TGTGCCAGCAGTTACTCCAGGGGCCTCTACGAGCAGTACTTC. Encoded protein: CASSYSRGLYEQYF. V usage is TRBV6-5 and J usage is TRBJ2-7; TRBD1 might be the D (6 bases). V lost 0 bases, J lost 3 bases, and 9 bases lay in between. CDR1 and CDR2 (germline): MNHEY, SVGAGI. The CDR3 spans 14 residues.

The CDR3 DNA follows: TGTGCCAGCTCACCACTCAATACAGTTAACCAAGAGACCCAGTACTTC. Translation: CASSPLNTVNQETQYF. V is TRBV18 and J is TRBJ2-5; D gene uncertain. Trimming took off 1 base at V and 0 bases at J, with 12 bases between the two ends. This CDR3 spans 16 amino acids. Germline CDR1 KGHSH, CDR2 LQKENI.

The rearrangement links TRBV2 to TRBJ2-7; 7 nucleotides align to TRBD2. The germline V gene has CDR1 SNHLY and CDR2 FYNNEI. Losses at the gene ends were 6 bases for V and 2 bases for J; bases not matched to a gene: 7. The CDR3 runs 14 residues. CDR3: CASRGTGLPYEQYF. The CDR3 DNA is TGTGCCAGCAGGGGGACGGGACTACCCTACGAGCAGTACTTC.

This chain uses TRBV7-2 with TRBJ2-7; tentatively, D is TRBD1 (6 bases). Germline V gene data show CDR1 as SGHTA and CDR2 as FQGNSA. The CDR3 covers 14 residues. Trimming cost V 1 base and J 0 bases, with 7 bases left between them. The CDR3 DNA sequence: TGTGCCAGCAGCTTAGGGACAGTCTCCTACGAGCAGTACTTC. Translating it yields CASSLGTVSYEQYF.

DNA for the CDR3: TGTGCCAGCAGCTCGGGACTCACAGATACGCAGTATTTT. Protein: CASSSGLTDTQYF. The chain is built from TRBV11-3 and TRBJ2-3; the D gene is possibly TRBD2 (6 bases). Germline assignment: CDR1 SGHNT and CDR2 YENEEA. The CDR3 has 13 amino acids. Between the trimmed V and J ends, which lost 4 bases and 2 bases, there was a span of 7 bases.

For the CDR3, the DNA is TGTGCCAGCAGTCCTCAGGGGGCAGGGGAGACCCAGTACTTC. This codes for CASSPQGAGETQYF. This rearrangement joins TRBV2 to TRBJ2-5; TRBD1 aligns across 8 bases. This CDR3 spans 14 amino acids. Germline CDR1 is SNHLY and CDR2 is FYNNEI. J gave up 5 bases and V 5 bases, and 7 bases lay outside the gene matches.

The chain recombines TRBV11-2 with TRBJ2-7; D remains unclear. This CDR3 has 14 amino acids. The V gene's germline CDR1 is SGHAT and CDR2 FQNNGV. The ends were cut back, 0 bases at V and 5 bases at J, with 11 bases in the middle. The CDR3 loop reads CASSLDRESHEQYF. The CDR3 DNA follows: TGTGCCAGCAGCTTAGACCGAGAGTCCCACGAGCAGTACTTC.

The chain combines TRBV7-2 with TRBJ1-4; D remains ambiguous. Germline V CDR1 and CDR2: SGHTA, FQGNSA. The CDR3 spans 15 residues. V dropped 5 bases and J dropped 4 bases, with 14 bases sitting between them. CDR3 loop: CASSTRKRGNEKLFF. Here the CDR3 DNA reads TGTGCCAGCAGCACCAGGAAGCGGGGTAATGAAAAACTGTTTTTT.

V and J are TRBV19 and TRBJ1-5; D unclear. The V gene lost 1 base and the J gene lost 2 bases, with 15 bases spanning the gap. This CDR3 spans 17 amino acids. Germline V gives CDR1 LNHDA, CDR2 SQIVND (reference sequence). The CDR3 region has the DNA TGTGCCAGTAGTATAGTAGAAGGGTCAATGGGCAATCAGCCCCAGCATTTT. Translation: CASSIVEGSMGNQPQHF. The full variable domain, rest sourced from reference TRBV19 and TRBJ1-5, is DGGITQSPKYLFRKEGQNVTLSCEQNLNHDAMYWYRQDPGQGLRLIYYSQIVNDFQKGDIAEGYSVSREKKESFPLTVTSAQKNPTAFYLCASSIVEGSMGNQPQHFGDGTRLSIL.

The chain employs TRBV6-5 and TRBJ2-4, with D perhaps matching TRBD1 or TRBD2 (5 bases each). The CDR3 length is 15 residues. V dropped 5 bases and J dropped 1 base, with 12 bases sitting between them. Germline CDR1 is MNHEY and CDR2 is SVGAGI. In nucleotides, the CDR3 is TGTGCCAGCAGTACGTTCGGGGCGGCCAAAAACATTCAGTACTTC. Its protein is CASSTFGAAKNIQYF.

CDR3 amino acids: CSVGTPESFF. CDR3 bases: TGCAGCGTTGGGACACCCGAGTCTTTCTTT. The rearrangement links TRBV29-1 to TRBJ1-1; possibly TRBD1 for D (5 bases). CDR1 is SQVTM and CDR2 is ANQGSEA in the germline V gene. V was shortened by 4 bases and J by 12 bases, with 12 bases between the two germline ends. The CDR3 spans 10 residues.

The V call is TRBV18, the J call TRBJ1-2; maybe TRBD1 (5 bases). The CDR3 covers 14 residues. Trimming pared 3 bases from V and 4 bases from J, leaving 12 bases between. From germline, CDR1 is KGHSH and CDR2 LQKENI. The DNA of the CDR3 is TGTGCCAGCTCACCCCCCGGAGGGGCCTATGGCTACACCTTC. Translated, it gives CASSPPGGAYGYTF. Looking up the rest from reference TRBV18 and TRBJ1-2 gives the full variable domain: NAGVMQNPRHLVRRRGQEARLRCSPMKGHSHVYWYRQLPEEGLKFMVYLQKENIIDESGMPKERFSAEFPKEGPSILRIQQVVRGDSAAYFCASSPPGGAYGYTFGSGTRLTVV.

The genes are TRBV7-9 and TRBJ2-2, with D maybe TRBD2 (5 bases). V was clipped by 5 bases and J by 7 bases, with 11 bases between them. This CDR3 has 13 amino acids. CDR1 is SEHNR, CDR2 FQNEAQ, per germline (reference sequence). CDR3 region: CASSVTRIGELFF. The DNA for the CDR3 is TGTGCCAGCAGCGTAACTAGAATCGGGGAGCTGTTTTTT.

Written as DNA, the CDR3 is TGTGCCAGCAGAGAGGGCGGGAGGGCCCCCCGTGAGCAGTTCTTC. Translated: CASREGGRAPREQFF. The chain combines TRBV11-2 with TRBJ2-1; 9 bases match TRBD2. J lost 9 bases, V lost 6 bases, and 12 bases had no gene match. The V gene's germline CDR1 is SGHAT and CDR2 FQNNGV. The CDR3 spans 15 residues.